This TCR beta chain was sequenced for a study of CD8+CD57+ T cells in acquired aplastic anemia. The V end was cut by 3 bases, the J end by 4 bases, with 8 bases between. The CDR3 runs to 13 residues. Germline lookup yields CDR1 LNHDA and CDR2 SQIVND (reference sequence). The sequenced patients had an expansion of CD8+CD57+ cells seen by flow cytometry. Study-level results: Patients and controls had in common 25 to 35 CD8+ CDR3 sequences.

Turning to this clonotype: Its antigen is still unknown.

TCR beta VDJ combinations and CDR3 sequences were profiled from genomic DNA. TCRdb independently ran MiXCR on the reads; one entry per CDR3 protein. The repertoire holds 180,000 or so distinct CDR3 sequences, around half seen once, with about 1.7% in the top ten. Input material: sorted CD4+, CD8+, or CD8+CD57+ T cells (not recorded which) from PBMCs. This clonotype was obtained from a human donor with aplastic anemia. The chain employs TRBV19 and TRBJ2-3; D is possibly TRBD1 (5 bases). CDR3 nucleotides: TGTGCCAGTAGTATTGGACATTCAGATACGCAGTATTTT. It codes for CASSIGHSDTQYF. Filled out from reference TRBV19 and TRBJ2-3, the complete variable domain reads DGGITQSPKYLFRKEGQNVTLSCEQNLNHDAMYWYRQDPGQGLRLIYYSQIVNDFQKGDIAEGYSVSREKKESFPLTVTSAQKNPTAFYLCASSIGHSDTQYFGPGTRLTVL.